Below, 27 T cell receptor beta chains from the same sample are listed, as sequenced in a study of T-cell reconstitution after alpha-beta-depleted transplantation in children (dated by TCRdb to about 2016). The sample's treatment or condition label, in plain terms: allogeneic hematopoietic cell transplantation with graft depleted of TCRalphabeta T cells and CD19 B cells. Library creation used PCR. TCRdb shows the sequencer as Illumina HiSeq 2500. TCR library preparation used molecular barcoding, with unique molecular identifiers applied to normalize quantification of the TCRbeta repertoire. TCRdb trimmed the raw reads at Q25, called clones with MiXCR and kept productive beta chains. CDR3 protein sequences are deduplicated, and each keeps its most common genes and DNA. The sample table lists about a million distinct CDR3 sequences, 25% to 30% of them with a count of one. The ten largest clones add up to about 28% of the sample.

The sequencing used PBMCs, mostly from graft donor cells, collected 360 days after TCRalphabeta/CD19-depleted stem cell transplant. Receptor source: a boy under three years old who had a stem cell transplant for SCID, so the T cells may come from the graft donor.

The V gene is TRBV5-1, the J gene TRBJ2-3; a possible D gene is TRBD2 (5 bases). Trimming pared 2 bases from V and 0 bases from J, leaving 10 bases between. The germline gives CDR1 SGHRS, CDR2 YFSETQ. CDR3 length equals 15 residues. CDR3: CASSFDYTSTDTQYF. The DNA of the CDR3 is TGCGCCAGCAGCTTCGACTACACTAGCACAGATACGCAGTATTTT.

The rearrangement joins TRBV10-3 to TRBJ2-7; tentative D call: TRBD1 (5 bases). The CDR3 length is 15 residues. The V end lost 3 bases, the J end lost 0 bases, and 12 bases lay between the germline ends. CDR1 is ENHRY and CDR2 is SYGVKD in the germline V gene. CDR3 residues: CAISDASQGSYEQYF. In nucleotides, the CDR3 is TGTGCCATCAGTGACGCATCCCAGGGCTCCTACGAGCAGTACTTC.

The chain employs TRBV29-1 and TRBJ2-6; D is undetermined. Germline CDR1 reads SQVTM; CDR2 reads ANQGSEA. Trimming stripped 5 bases from V and 0 bases from J, with 5 bases between. This CDR3 region has 13 residues. CDR3 nucleotide sequence: TGCAGCGTTCCCGTCTCTGGGGCCAACGTCCTGACTTTC. This sequence encodes CSVPVSGANVLTF.

The rearrangement links TRBV12-3 or TRBV12-4 to TRBJ2-3, with TRBD2 identical over 7 bases. Losses at the gene ends were 2 bases for V and 0 bases for J; bases not matched to a gene: 14. The CDR3 contains 19 residues. The CDR3, as DNA: TGTGCCAGCAGTTTACACCTCGGGGTAGCGGGTATTAGCACAGATACGCAGTATTTT. Protein sequence: CASSLHLGVAGISTDTQYF.

This sequence joins TRBV28 and TRBJ2-7; TRBD1 matches at 7 bases. CDR3 length: 12 amino acids. Germline loops: CDR1 MDHEN, CDR2 SYDVKM. Trimming at V came to 8 bases and at J to 3 bases, leaving 4 bases not matched to a gene. The CDR3 sequence: CASGRDSYEQYF. Written as DNA, the CDR3 is TGTGCCAGCGGCCGGGACAGCTACGAGCAGTACTTC.

This chain links TRBV2 with TRBJ2-1, with TRBD2 identical over 11 bases. V was clipped by 5 bases and J by 9 bases; unmatched bases: 9. Germline CDR1 reads SNHLY; CDR2 reads FYNNEI. The CDR3 runs to 15 residues. The CDR3 sequence is CASSTLAGVPAEQFF. CDR3 in DNA: TGTGCCAGCAGTACACTAGCGGGGGTCCCGGCTGAGCAGTTCTTC.

The gene calls are TRBV12-3 or TRBV12-4 and TRBJ2-3; maybe TRBD1 (6 bases). Deletions cut 7 bases from V and 1 base from J, with 15 bases between. The CDR3 runs to 15 residues. The CDR3 loop reads CASNPTGKGTDTQYF. In DNA form, the CDR3 reads TGTGCCAGCAACCCAACAGGGAAGGGCACAGATACGCAGTATTTT.

This rearrangement joins TRBV3-1 to TRBJ1-3; D possibly corresponds to TRBD1 (5 bases). The CDR3 covers 16 residues. Germline loops: CDR1 LGHDT, CDR2 YNNKEL (reference sequence). Trimming shortened V by 1 base and J by 0 bases, and 10 bases separated the two germline ends. CDR3 loop: CASSQGGRSSGNTIYF. In nucleotides, the CDR3 is TGTGCCAGCAGCCAAGGGGGACGTTCCTCTGGAAACACCATATATTTT.

This clonotype was seen only a few times. V gene TRBV7-9 combines with J gene TRBJ1-3; tentative D call: TRBD1 (5 bases). The CDR3 is 15 amino acids. In germline, CDR1 is SEHNR, CDR2 FQNEAQ (reference sequence). Trimming shortened V by 3 bases and J by 2 bases, and 11 bases separated the two germline ends. CDR3 sequence (DNA): TGTGCCAGCAGCTTGGGGGGGATGACTGGAAACACCATATATTTT. Its protein is CASSLGGMTGNTIYF.

Only a few counts were recorded for this clonotype. J is TRBJ2-4 and V is TRBV28; D uncertain. CDR3 length: 12 residues. Trimming removed 6 bases from V and 6 bases from J, with 9 bases in between. Germline CDR1 reads MDHEN; CDR2 reads SYDVKM. CDR3 bases: TGTGCCAGCAGCACCCGTAGAAACATTCAGTACTTC. Protein sequence: CASSTRRNIQYF. The full variable domain, completed using reference TRBV28 and TRBJ2-4, is DVKVTQSSRYLVKRTGEKVFLECVQDMDHENMFWYRQDPGLGLRLIYFSYDVKMKEKGDIPEGYSVSREKKERFSLILESASTNQTSMYLCASSTRRNIQYFGAGTRLSVL.

The V and J genes are TRBV5-1 and TRBJ1-2; TRBD1 matches at 10 bases. The CDR3 has 15 amino acids. Germline values: CDR1 SGHRS, CDR2 YFSETQ. Unmatched junction bases numbered 11, after V lost 5 bases and J lost 7 bases. The CDR3 sequence: CASRSGTGEASGYTF. CDR3 nucleotide sequence: TGCGCCAGCAGGTCCGGGACAGGGGAGGCTAGTGGCTACACCTTC.

The V call is TRBV12-3 or TRBV12-4, the J call TRBJ2-3; 10 nucleotides align to TRBD2. V shed 7 bases and J 2 bases; nucleotides not matched to a gene: 6. The CDR3 is 15 amino acids. The CDR3, as DNA: TGTGCCAGCACCAATCTAGCGGGGGCCACAGATACGCAGTATTTT. It specifies CASTNLAGATDTQYF.

V gene TRBV7-9 combines with J gene TRBJ2-5; the D is unclear. The CDR3 has 15 amino acids. The germline CDR1 and CDR2 sequences are SEHNR and FQNEAQ (reference sequence). The V gene lost 5 bases and the J gene lost 2 bases, with 15 bases spanning the gap. The CDR3 sequence is CASSILLRSQETQYF. Written as DNA, the CDR3 is TGTGCCAGCAGCATTCTTTTGAGATCGCAAGAGACCCAGTACTTC. The whole variable domain, filled in from reference TRBV7-9 and TRBJ2-5, reads DTGVSQNPRHKITKRGQNVTFRCDPISEHNRLYWYRQTLGQGPEFLTYFQNEAQLEKSRLLSDRFSAERPKGSFSTLEIQRTEQGDSAMYLCASSILLRSQETQYFGPGTRLLVL.

The chain is built from TRBV6-2 or TRBV6-3 and TRBJ2-2, with unresolved D. Trimming left V 2 bases short and J 7 bases short, with 14 bases between. CDR3 size: 15 residues. Germline CDR1 reads MNHEY; CDR2 reads SVGEGT. Here the CDR3 reads CASSYGLVGRGELFF. The CDR3 nucleotides are TGTGCCAGCAGTTACGGGCTAGTAGGTCGCGGGGAGCTGTTTTTT.

V and J are TRBV4-1 and TRBJ2-5; 13 positions agree with TRBD2. Germline CDR1 MGHRA, CDR2 YSYEKL. CDR3 size: 17 residues. V shed 3 bases, J shed 5 bases, and the junction held 9 bases outside the gene matches. As DNA, the CDR3 is TGCGCCAGCAGCCAGGCTACTAGCGGGGGGGCCGGGGAGACCCAGTACTTC. This codes for CASSQATSGGAGETQYF.

The chain is built from TRBV27 and TRBJ1-6; no firm D call. Germline values: CDR1 MNHEY, CDR2 SMNVEV (reference sequence). The CDR3 consists of 15 residues. With 5 bases removed from V and 6 bases from J, the gap between germline ends came to 14 bases. CDR3 loop: CASSTRLGLNSPLHF. For the CDR3, the DNA is TGTGCCAGCAGTACCCGACTGGGCCTTAATTCACCCCTCCACTTT.

The chain combines TRBV5-5 with TRBJ2-7, with D possibly TRBD2 on 6 matching bases. Germline V gene data show CDR1 as SGHKS and CDR2 as YYEKEE (reference sequence). CDR3 size: 14 residues. V was cut by 0 bases and J by 2 bases, with 9 bases left in between. CDR3 residues: CASSLGLVAYEQYF. The CDR3 DNA sequence: TGTGCCAGCAGCTTGGGACTAGTAGCCTACGAGCAGTACTTC. Together with reference TRBV5-5 and TRBJ2-7, the CDR3 gives the full variable domain: DAGVTQSPTHLIKTRGQQVTLRCSPISGHKSVSWYQQVLGQGPQFIFQYYEKEERGRGNFPDRFSARQFPNYSSELNVNALLLGDSALYLCASSLGLVAYEQYFGPGTRLTVT.

CDR3 nucleotides: TGCGCCAGCAGCCCGGACAGGCGAGGGAATGAGCAGTTCTTC. Amino acid sequence: CASSPDRRGNEQFF. The chain has TRBV5-1 and TRBJ2-1; 7 nucleotides align to TRBD1. This CDR3 has 14 amino acids. V was pared by 4 bases and J by 7 bases, with 8 bases of the junction left unmatched. In germline, CDR1 is SGHRS, CDR2 YFSETQ.

The chain is built from TRBV6-2 or TRBV6-3 and TRBJ2-1, with D maybe TRBD1 (5 bases). The germline gives CDR1 MNHEY, CDR2 SVGEGT. The CDR3 runs 14 residues. The V end lost 7 bases, the J end lost 3 bases, and 13 bases lay between the germline ends. The CDR3 bases are TGTGCCAGCACCCTGGACACCCACTACAATGAGCAGTTCTTC. Its protein is CASTLDTHYNEQFF.

CDR3 sequence (DNA): TGCGCCAGCAGCCGTTATGGATACAATGAGCAGTTCTTC. It translates to CASSRYGYNEQFF. V gene TRBV4-1 combines with J gene TRBJ2-1; D not resolved. This CDR3 is built from 13 residues. With 4 bases removed from V and 4 bases from J, the gap between germline ends came to 8 bases. The germline CDR1 and CDR2 sequences are MGHRA and YSYEKL.

Many counts were recorded for this clonotype. The chain recombines TRBV2 with TRBJ1-2; no clear D gene. The CDR3 contains 13 residues. Germline CDR1 SNHLY, CDR2 FYNNEI. V lost 9 bases to trimming and J lost 8 bases, with 19 bases between them. The CDR3 bases are TGTGCCAGAAGCCTCCGAGGGATAATAGGCTACACCTTC. Translated, it gives CARSLRGIIGYTF.

Only a few counts were recorded for this clonotype. The rearrangement uses TRBV14 and TRBJ2-3, with D tentatively TRBD1 (6 bases). The CDR3 length is 14 residues. V lost 6 bases to trimming and J lost 2 bases, with 12 bases between them. Germline CDR1 reads SGHDN; CDR2 reads FVKESK. CDR3 DNA: TGTGCCAGCAGGAGGGGGTCAACCACAGATACGCAGTATTTT. Translating it yields CASRRGSTTDTQYF.

The rearrangement uses TRBV15 and TRBJ2-7; 7 bases are a match to TRBD2. V lost 7 bases to trimming and J lost 2 bases; unmatched junction nucleotides: 11. From germline, CDR1 is LNHNV and CDR2 YYDKDF (reference sequence). This CDR3 has 15 residues. CDR3 bases: TGTGCCACCACGGGGGGTGACGGGGTTCCCTACGAGCAGTACTTC. Translating it yields CATTGGDGVPYEQYF.

This clonotype was seen a handful of times. The V and J genes are TRBV5-1 and TRBJ1-2; no firm D call. The germline V and J ends were trimmed by 4 bases and 3 bases, with 13 bases remaining between them. This CDR3 is built from 14 residues. Germline CDR1 reads SGHRS; CDR2 reads YFSETQ. The CDR3 bases are TGCGCCAGCAGCCCGAGGACGCCCGACTATGGCTACACCTTC. Translated: CASSPRTPDYGYTF.

The chain employs TRBV5-1 and TRBJ2-1; D is possibly TRBD2 (5 bases). Germline CDR1 reads SGHRS; CDR2 reads YFSETQ. The CDR3 has 13 residues. Trimming pared 4 bases from V and 6 bases from J, leaving 11 bases between. Written as DNA, the CDR3 is TGCGCCAGCAGCCGGGAACCTGGCAATGAGCAGTTCTTC. This encodes CASSREPGNEQFF.

The rearrangement joins TRBV4-2 to TRBJ2-2; D unclear. V lost 0 bases to trimming and J lost 4 bases, with 9 bases between them. Germline V gene sequence: CDR1 LGHNA, CDR2 YNFKEQ. This CDR3 comprises 15 residues. The CDR3 coding sequence is TGTGCCAGCAGCCAAGATCCCCTGGGCACCGGGGAGCTGTTTTTT. As protein: CASSQDPLGTGELFF.

The chain couples TRBV10-3 to TRBJ2-7; D may match TRBD1 or TRBD2 (5 bases each). The V end lost 9 bases, the J end lost 1 base, and 19 bases lay between the germline ends. There are 15 residues in the CDR3. The V gene's germline CDR1 is ENHRY and CDR2 SYGVKD. The CDR3 DNA follows: TGTGCCATGAGAGGGCGCGAGGACACATCCTACGAGCAGTACTTC. It codes for CAMRGREDTSYEQYF.